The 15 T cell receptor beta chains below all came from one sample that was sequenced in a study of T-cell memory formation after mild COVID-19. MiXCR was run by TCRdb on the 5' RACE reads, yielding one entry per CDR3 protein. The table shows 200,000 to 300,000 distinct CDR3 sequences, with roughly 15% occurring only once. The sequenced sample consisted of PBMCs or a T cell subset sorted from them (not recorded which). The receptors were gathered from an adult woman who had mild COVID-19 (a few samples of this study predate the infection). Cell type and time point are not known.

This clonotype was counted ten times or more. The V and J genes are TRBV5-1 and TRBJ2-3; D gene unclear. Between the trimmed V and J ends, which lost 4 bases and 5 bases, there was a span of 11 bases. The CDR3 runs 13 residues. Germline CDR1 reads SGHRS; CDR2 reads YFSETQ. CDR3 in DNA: TGCGCCAGCAGCCCTATTCACAGAGATACGCAGTATTTT. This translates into CASSPIHRDTQYF. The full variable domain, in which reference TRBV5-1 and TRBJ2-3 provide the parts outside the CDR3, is KAGVTQTPRYLIKTRGQQVTLSCSPISGHRSVSWYQQTPGQGLQFLFEYFSETQRNKGNFPGRFSGRQFSNSRSEMNVSTLELGDSALYLCASSPIHRDTQYFGPGTRLTVL.

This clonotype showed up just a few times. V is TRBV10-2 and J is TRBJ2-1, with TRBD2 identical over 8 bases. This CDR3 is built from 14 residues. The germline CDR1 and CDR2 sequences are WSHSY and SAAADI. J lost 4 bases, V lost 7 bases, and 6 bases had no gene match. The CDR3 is CASTGPSGYNEQFF. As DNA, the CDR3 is TGCGCCAGCACTGGGCCTAGCGGGTACAATGAGCAGTTCTTC.

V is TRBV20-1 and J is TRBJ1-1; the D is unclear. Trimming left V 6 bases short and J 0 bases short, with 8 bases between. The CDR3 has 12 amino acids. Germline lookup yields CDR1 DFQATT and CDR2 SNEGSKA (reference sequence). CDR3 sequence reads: CSALQLNTEAFF. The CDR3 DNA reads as TGCAGTGCCCTACAGCTGAACACTGAAGCTTTCTTT.

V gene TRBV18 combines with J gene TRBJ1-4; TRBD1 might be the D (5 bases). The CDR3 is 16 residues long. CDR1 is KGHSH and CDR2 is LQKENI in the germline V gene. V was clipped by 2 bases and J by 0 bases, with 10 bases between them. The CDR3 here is CASSPRQLATNEKLFF. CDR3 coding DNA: TGTGCCAGCTCACCAAGACAGCTGGCAACTAATGAAAAACTGTTTTTT.

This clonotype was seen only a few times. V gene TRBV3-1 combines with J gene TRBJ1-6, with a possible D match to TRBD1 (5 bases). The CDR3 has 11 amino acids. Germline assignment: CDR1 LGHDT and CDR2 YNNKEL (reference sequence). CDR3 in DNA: TGTGCGACCGGGGCTCGATCACCCCTCCACTTT. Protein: CATGARSPLHF.

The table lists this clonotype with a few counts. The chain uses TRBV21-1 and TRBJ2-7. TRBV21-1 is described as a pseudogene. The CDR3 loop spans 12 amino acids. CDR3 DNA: TGTGCCTTTCCAGGGGGCACCTACGAGCAGTACTTC. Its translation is CAFPGGTYEQYF.

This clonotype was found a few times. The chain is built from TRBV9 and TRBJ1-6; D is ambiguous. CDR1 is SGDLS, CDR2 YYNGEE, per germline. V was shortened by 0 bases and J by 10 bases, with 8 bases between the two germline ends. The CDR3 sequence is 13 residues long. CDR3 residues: CASSVDGESPLHF. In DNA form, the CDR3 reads TGTGCCAGCAGCGTAGATGGGGAGTCACCCCTCCACTTT. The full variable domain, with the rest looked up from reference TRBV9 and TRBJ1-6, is DSGVTQTPKHLITATGQRVTLRCSPRSGDLSVYWYQQSLDQGLQFLIQYYNGEERAKGNILERFSAQQFPDLHSELNLSSLELGDSALYFCASSVDGESPLHFGNGTRLTVT.

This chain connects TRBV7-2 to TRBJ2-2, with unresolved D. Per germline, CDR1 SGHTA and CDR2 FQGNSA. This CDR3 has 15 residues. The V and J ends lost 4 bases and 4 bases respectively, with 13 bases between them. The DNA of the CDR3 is TGTGCCAGCAGCTCGTCCCCTTGGGGCACCGGGGAGCTGTTTTTT. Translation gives CASSSSPWGTGELFF. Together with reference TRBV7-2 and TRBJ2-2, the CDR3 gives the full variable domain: GAGVSQSPSNKVTEKGKDVELRCDPISGHTALYWYRQSLGQGLEFLIYFQGNSAPDKSGLPSDRFSAERTGGSVSTLTIQRTQQEDSAVYLCASSSSPWGTGELFFGEGSRLTVL.

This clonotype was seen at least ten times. The CDR3 sequence: CASSLTSGPGGGTQYF. CDR3 DNA: TGTGCCAGCAGTTTGACTAGCGGGCCCGGCGGTGGGACCCAGTACTTC. This chain connects TRBV12-3 or TRBV12-4 to TRBJ2-5, with 10 bases matching TRBD2. CDR3 length: 16 residues. The V segment lost 3 bases and the J segment 7 bases; nucleotides outside the gene matches: 11.

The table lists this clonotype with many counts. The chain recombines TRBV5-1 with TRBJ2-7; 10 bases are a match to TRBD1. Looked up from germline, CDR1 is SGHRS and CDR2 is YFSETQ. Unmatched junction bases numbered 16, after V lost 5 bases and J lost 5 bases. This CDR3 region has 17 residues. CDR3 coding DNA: TGCGCCAGCAGGACCTCCGGGACAGGGGATCTTCTCCACGAGCAGTACTTC. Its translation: CASRTSGTGDLLHEQYF.

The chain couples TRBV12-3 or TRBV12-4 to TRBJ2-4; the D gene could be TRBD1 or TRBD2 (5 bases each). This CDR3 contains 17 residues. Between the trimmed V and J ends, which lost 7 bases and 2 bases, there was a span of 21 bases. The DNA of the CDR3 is TGTGCCAGCATTGGCCCCGGGGCAAGGGGAACCAAAAACATTCAGTACTTC. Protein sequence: CASIGPGARGTKNIQYF.

The CDR3 DNA reads TGTGCCAGCAGTGAGCCCCATCAACGAGAGACCCAGTACTTC. Translation gives CASSEPHQRETQYF. J is TRBJ2-5 and V is TRBV25-1; D is undetermined. Trimming stripped 3 bases from V and 4 bases from J, with 12 bases between. CDR1 is MGHDK and CDR2 is SYGVNS in the germline V gene. The CDR3 length is 14 residues.

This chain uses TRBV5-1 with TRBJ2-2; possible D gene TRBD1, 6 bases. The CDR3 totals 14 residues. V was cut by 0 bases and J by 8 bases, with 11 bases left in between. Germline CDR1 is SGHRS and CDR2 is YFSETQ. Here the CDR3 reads CASSLDRVVGELFF. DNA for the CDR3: TGCGCCAGCAGCTTGGACAGGGTCGTGGGGGAGCTGTTTTTT.

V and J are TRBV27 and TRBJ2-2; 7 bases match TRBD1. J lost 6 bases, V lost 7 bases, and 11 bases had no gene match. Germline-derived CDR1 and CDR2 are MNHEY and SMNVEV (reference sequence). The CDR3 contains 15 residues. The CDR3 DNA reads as TGTGCCAGCAATGTAATGACAGGGACGGCCGGGGAGCTGTTTTTT. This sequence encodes CASNVMTGTAGELFF.

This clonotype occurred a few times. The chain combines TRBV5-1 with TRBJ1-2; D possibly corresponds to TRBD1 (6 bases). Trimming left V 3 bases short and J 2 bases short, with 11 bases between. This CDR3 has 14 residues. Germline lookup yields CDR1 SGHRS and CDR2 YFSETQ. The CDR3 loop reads CASSWSDRNYGYTF. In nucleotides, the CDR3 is TGCGCCAGCAGCTGGAGCGACAGGAACTATGGCTACACCTTC.